A selection of T cell receptor beta chains follows, all from one sample in a study of cytomegalovirus exposure and HLA in healthy donors. TCRdb's copy holds only in-frame clones and misses some; the assay was immunoSEQ multiplex PCR. The sample has about 110,000 clones; around 75% are singletons. Input material: PBMCs. Receptors originate from a man aged 40-50 years in good health and CMV-seronegative. Both conserved end residues are trimmed from each CDR3. Not all rows give a size; the values are once, few, many and, for expanded clones, a class.

CDR3	size	V	J
ASSQTGTGVRETQY	once	TRBV7-8	TRBJ2-5
ASSLGRGLNTGELF	once	TRBV2	TRBJ2-2
ASSADRPYEQY	-	TRBV10-1	TRBJ2-7
ASSLVTGNTEAF	-	TRBV7-6	TRBJ1-1
SSSLALRSRELGRGYT	few	TRBV7-9	TRBJ1-2
ASSQLDRYFYEQY	-	TRBV4-1	TRBJ2-7
ASSDSEGLSYEQY	many	TRBV10-2	TRBJ2-7
ASSLAGGNNQPQH	few	TRBV7-2	TRBJ1-5
SVDWSETQY	few	TRBV29-1	TRBJ2-5
ASNAQGGGVTGELF	once	TRBV27	TRBJ2-2
ASSSGSGTGIAYEQY	-	TRBV11-2	TRBJ2-7
ASKSGDHQPQH	-	TRBV19	TRBJ1-5
ASSPSNLGYEQY	-	TRBV7-9	TRBJ2-7
ASSSSIAGADTQY	-	TRBV5-1	TRBJ2-3
ASSDKGQINTEAF	-	TRBV6-1	TRBJ1-1
ASSTQDRASVGAF	-	TRBV5-4	TRBJ1-1
ASSLSSGDTEAF	-	TRBV5-1	TRBJ1-1
ASSLRGPGQGAPGYT	-	TRBV7-3	TRBJ1-2
ASSIWDRGQDDEQY	-	TRBV19	TRBJ2-7
ASSVPQGLRTEAF	-	TRBV6-1	TRBJ1-1
ATRSGRGAYGYT	-	TRBV6-5	TRBJ1-2
ASSYDSLSNYGYT	-	TRBV6-5	TRBJ1-2
ASSPPGGRGTEAF	-	TRBV18	TRBJ1-1
ASSFTEQPQH	-	TRBV19	TRBJ1-5
ASSLEMGRKNTEAF	-	TRBV11-2	TRBJ1-1
ASSFTGFGYT	once	TRBV7-9	TRBJ1-2
ASSTSSGGPYNEQF	-	TRBV7-2	TRBJ2-1
ASSLGGTGTLSSPLH	-	TRBV5-5	TRBJ1-6
ASSYSFQRGYT	few	TRBV6-5	TRBJ1-2
ASSPSSRPTRELF	few	TRBV5-1	TRBJ2-2
ASSYTGGASVDEQF	-	TRBV5-5	TRBJ2-1
ASTRSLETGGYEQY	-	TRBV10-2	TRBJ2-7
SGAVTGTPDTQY	-	TRBV29-1	TRBJ2-3
ASSGRGRTYEQY	-	TRBV7-9	TRBJ2-7
ASSMSRASYNEQF	-	TRBV19	TRBJ2-1
ASSLGAYSGNTIY	-	TRBV7-9	TRBJ1-3